Shown below are 15 T cell receptor beta chains from a single sample sequenced in a study of blood T cell repertoires in COVID-19. TCRdb keeps only in-frame clones here, not all; method: immunoSEQ multiplex PCR. The sample shows about 55,000 clones, 80% to 85% of them seen only once. Sequenced material: peripheral blood. Source of these receptors: a human donor in a cohort sampled during active or convalescent COVID-19.

The rearrangement uses TRBV28 and TRBJ1-4; 10 bases line up with TRBD1. In germline, CDR1 is MDHEN, CDR2 SYDVKM. The junction had 7 bases not matched to a gene; V was cut back by 5 bases and J by 16 bases. The CDR3 contains 12 residues. In DNA, the CDR3 is TGTGCCAGCAGTACCAGACAGGGGGCCTGGTTTTTT. Translating it yields CASSTRQGAWFF.

The genes are TRBV11-1 and TRBJ2-7; 10 bases fit TRBD1. CDR3 length: 16 residues. Germline assignment: CDR1 SGHAT and CDR2 FQDESV (reference sequence). V dropped 3 bases and J dropped 6; count of bases not matched to a gene: 11. CDR3 protein: CASSFQDRGRFSEQYF. As DNA, the CDR3 is TGTGCCAGCAGCTTCCAAGACAGGGGGCGCTTCTCCGAGCAGTACTTC.

The rearrangement links TRBV12-3 or TRBV12-4 to TRBJ1-2; no clear D. CDR3 length: 13 residues. V lost 1 base and J 4 bases, leaving 7 bases between the germline ends. The CDR3 sequence: CASSLVTGYGYTF. In DNA, the CDR3 is TGTGCCAGCAGTTTAGTCACGGGCTATGGCTACACCTTC.

The V gene is TRBV6-5, the J gene TRBJ1-2, with 7 bases fitting TRBD1. The CDR3 length is 14 residues. CDR1 MNHEY and CDR2 SVGAGI come from the germline V gene. Losses at the gene ends were 6 bases for V and 5 bases for J; bases not matched to a gene: 9. CDR3 DNA: TGTGCCAGCAGGGATACAGGGGTTTGGTATGGCTACACCTTC. This codes for CASRDTGVWYGYTF.

The chain couples TRBV4-3 to TRBJ1-2; a possible D gene is TRBD1 (5 bases). V dropped 5 bases and J dropped 0 bases, with 13 bases sitting between them. The length of the CDR3 is 15 residues. CDR1 is LGHNA, CDR2 YSLEER, per germline. CDR3 sequence: CASSETRGSNYGYTF. In nucleotides, the CDR3 is TGCGCCAGCAGCGAGACTAGGGGTTCTAACTATGGCTACACCTTC.

This clone was detected once. The CDR3 region has the DNA TGTGCCATCAGTGCAGACATTGGAGGCTACACCTTC. Translating gives CAISADIGGYTF. V and J are TRBV10-3 and TRBJ1-2; no clear D. Germline CDR1 ENHRY, CDR2 SYGVKD. Trimming pared 4 bases from V and 8 bases from J, leaving 11 bases between. This CDR3 spans 12 amino acids.

This chain uses TRBV5-1 with TRBJ2-4; a weak D match, TRBD1 (6 bases). CDR1 SGHRS and CDR2 YFSETQ come from the germline V gene. Trimming left V 4 bases short and J 5 bases short, with 40 bases between. CDR3 length equals 23 residues. CDR3 in amino acids: CASSEMLHETLRRNRVGENIQYF. The DNA for the CDR3 is TGCGCCAGCAGCGAAATGCTCCACGAAACCCTCCGAAGAAACAGGGTTGGAGAAAACATTCAGTACTTC. The whole variable domain, filled in from reference TRBV5-1 and TRBJ2-4, reads KAGVTQTPRYLIKTRGQQVTLSCSPISGHRSVSWYQQTPGQGLQFLFEYFSETQRNKGNFPGRFSGRQFSNSRSEMNVSTLELGDSALYLCASSEMLHETLRRNRVGENIQYFGAGTRLSVL.

This rearrangement joins TRBV5-1 to TRBJ1-2; D unclear. CDR1 and CDR2 from the germline V gene are SGHRS and YFSETQ. Trimming shortened V by 4 bases and J by 3 bases, and 10 bases separated the two germline ends. This CDR3 region has 13 residues. CDR3 region: CASSTGGDYGYTF. The CDR3 coding sequence is TGCGCCAGCAGCACGGGCGGGGACTATGGCTACACCTTC.

This sequence joins TRBV7-9 and TRBJ2-4; D may be TRBD2 (5 bases). The V end lost 6 bases, the J end lost 0 bases, and 12 bases lay between the germline ends. Looked up from germline, CDR1 is SEHNR and CDR2 is FQNEAQ (reference sequence). The CDR3 extends over 15 amino acids. The CDR3 DNA is TGTGCCAGCAGTTCGGGGAGTCTAGCCAAAAACATTCAGTACTTC. Protein sequence: CASSSGSLAKNIQYF.

This chain links TRBV9 with TRBJ2-3; a weak D match, TRBD1 (5 bases). The V end was cut by 0 bases, the J end by 1 base, with 15 bases between. Germline CDR1 reads SGDLS; CDR2 reads YYNGEE. This CDR3 has 17 residues. Here the CDR3 DNA reads TGTGCCAGCAGCGTAGAAAGGGGTGGCGGAGGCACAGATACGCAGTATTTT. This translates into CASSVERGGGGTDTQYF.

The gene calls are TRBV9 and TRBJ1-4; D is perhaps TRBD1 (6 bases). The V end lost 2 bases, the J end lost 1 base, and 9 bases lay between the germline ends. Germline assignment: CDR1 SGDLS and CDR2 YYNGEE. CDR3 length: 15 residues. CDR3 bases: TGTGCCAGCAGCGTGGGAGGGGGAACTAATGAAAAACTGTTTTTT. Amino acids: CASSVGGGTNEKLFF.

This clone was counted once. This chain connects TRBV7-2 to TRBJ1-4; TRBD1 might be the D (6 bases). Germline CDR1 SGHTA, CDR2 FQGNSA. Trimming cost V 5 bases and J 5 bases, with 15 bases left between them. CDR3 length: 15 residues. CDR3 sequence (DNA): TGTGCCAGCAGCCCTGGAGGTACAGGGAATGAAAAACTGTTTTTT. It is translated as CASSPGGTGNEKLFF.

The chain uses TRBV15 and TRBJ1-5, with TRBD1 matching over 9 bases. V lost 3 bases to trimming and J lost 3 bases; unmatched junction nucleotides: 12. Germline CDR1 reads LNHNV; CDR2 reads YYDKDF (reference sequence). The CDR3 length is 18 residues. CDR3 amino acids: CATSSSTHGTGFNQPQHF. The CDR3 nucleotides read TGTGCCACCAGCAGTAGTACCCACGGGACAGGGTTCAATCAGCCCCAGCATTTT.

The rearrangement joins TRBV12-3 or TRBV12-4 to TRBJ1-1; D not resolved. This CDR3 is 13 amino acids long. Trimming took 6 bases from V and 13 from J, leaving 21 bases between them. The CDR3 bases are TGTGCCAGCAGCCCCGCCGAGGGTTCCCGTGGTTTCTTT. This sequence encodes CASSPAEGSRGFF.

This chain joins TRBV5-6 and TRBJ2-5, with no clear D. The CDR3 contains 15 residues. Trimming shortened V by 1 base and J by 0 bases, and 10 bases separated the two germline ends. Germline-derived CDR1 and CDR2 are SGHDT and YYEEEE. The CDR3 bases are TGTGCCAGCAGCTTGAGACTGATGTACCAAGAGACCCAGTACTTC. Translation: CASSLRLMYQETQYF.